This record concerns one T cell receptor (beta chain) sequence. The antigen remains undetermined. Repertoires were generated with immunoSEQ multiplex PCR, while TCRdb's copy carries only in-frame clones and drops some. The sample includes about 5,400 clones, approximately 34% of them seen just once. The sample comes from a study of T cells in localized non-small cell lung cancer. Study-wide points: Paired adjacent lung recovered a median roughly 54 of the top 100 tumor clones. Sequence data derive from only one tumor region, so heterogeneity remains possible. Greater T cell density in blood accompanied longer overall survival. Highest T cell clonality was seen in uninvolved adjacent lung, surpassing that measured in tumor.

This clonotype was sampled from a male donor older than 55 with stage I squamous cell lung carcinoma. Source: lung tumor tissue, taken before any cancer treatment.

The CDR3 sequence: CASSGGLSDEQFF. The CDR3 bases are TGTGCCAGCAGCGGGGGCCTGTCTGATGAGCAGTTCTTC. The chain links TRBV9 to TRBJ2-1, with D perhaps TRBD1 (5 bases). Germline V gives CDR1 SGDLS, CDR2 YYNGEE. Trimming pared 3 bases from V and 8 bases from J, leaving 12 bases between. The CDR3 loop spans 13 amino acids. The entire variable domain, with the rest obtained from reference TRBV9 and TRBJ2-1, is as follows: DSGVTQTPKHLITATGQRVTLRCSPRSGDLSVYWYQQSLDQGLQFLIQYYNGEERAKGNILERFSAQQFPDLHSELNLSSLELGDSALYFCASSGGLSDEQFFGPGTRLTVL.